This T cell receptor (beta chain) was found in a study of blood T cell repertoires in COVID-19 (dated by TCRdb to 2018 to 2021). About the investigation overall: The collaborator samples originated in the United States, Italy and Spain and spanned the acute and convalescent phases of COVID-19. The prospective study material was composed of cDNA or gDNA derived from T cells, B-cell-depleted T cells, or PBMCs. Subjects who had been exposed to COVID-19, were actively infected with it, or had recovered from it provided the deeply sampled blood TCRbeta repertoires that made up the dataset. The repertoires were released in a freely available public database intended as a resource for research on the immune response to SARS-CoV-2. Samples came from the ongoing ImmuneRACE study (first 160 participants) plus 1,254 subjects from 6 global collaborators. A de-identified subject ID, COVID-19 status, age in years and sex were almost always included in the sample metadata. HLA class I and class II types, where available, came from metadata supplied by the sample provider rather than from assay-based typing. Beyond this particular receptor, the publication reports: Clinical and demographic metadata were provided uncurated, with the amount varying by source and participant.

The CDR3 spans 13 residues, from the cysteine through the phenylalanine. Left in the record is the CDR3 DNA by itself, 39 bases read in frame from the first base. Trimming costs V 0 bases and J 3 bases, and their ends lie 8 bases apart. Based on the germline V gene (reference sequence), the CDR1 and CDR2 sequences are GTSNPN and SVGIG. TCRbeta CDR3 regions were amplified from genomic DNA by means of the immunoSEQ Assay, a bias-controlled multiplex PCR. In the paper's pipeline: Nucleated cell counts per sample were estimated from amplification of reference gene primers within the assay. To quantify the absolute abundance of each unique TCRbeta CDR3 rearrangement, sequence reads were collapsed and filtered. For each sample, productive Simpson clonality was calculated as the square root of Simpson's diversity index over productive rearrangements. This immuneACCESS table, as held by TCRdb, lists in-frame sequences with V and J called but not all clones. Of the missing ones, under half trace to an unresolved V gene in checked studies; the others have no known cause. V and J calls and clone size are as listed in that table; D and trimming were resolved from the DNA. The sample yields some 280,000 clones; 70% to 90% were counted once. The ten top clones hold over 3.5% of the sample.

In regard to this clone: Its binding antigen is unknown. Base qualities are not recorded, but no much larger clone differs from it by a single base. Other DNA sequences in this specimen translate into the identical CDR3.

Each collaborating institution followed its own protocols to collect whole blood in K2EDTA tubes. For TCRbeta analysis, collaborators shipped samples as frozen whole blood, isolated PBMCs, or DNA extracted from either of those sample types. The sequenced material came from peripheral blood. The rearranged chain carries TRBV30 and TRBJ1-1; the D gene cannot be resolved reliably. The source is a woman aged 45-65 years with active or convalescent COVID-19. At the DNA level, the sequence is TGTGCCTGGAGTGTACGGGGTGACACTGAAGCTTTCTTT. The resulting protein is CAWSVRGDTEAFF.